A single count supports the clone carrying this TCR beta chain. As yet, its antigen is unknown. Naive CD8 populations comprised CD45RO-negative cells positively selected for CCR7, excluding terminally differentiated effector memory CD45RA+ cells. All donors were healthy HIV-negative adults lacking recent acute infections or vaccinations. The data originate from a study of shared clonotypes between healthy human individuals. Sequenced by immunoSEQ multiplex PCR; TCRdb stores in-frame clones only, minus some. This table holds about 1,900,000 clones, over 85% found once. Study-level results: Naive subsets generally exceeded memory subsets in estimated richness. Expectations were that clonotype sharing among donors would be affected by sequencing depth.

The CDR3 totals 15 residues. The V gene lost 5 bases and the J gene lost 4 bases, with 18 bases spanning the gap. The germline gives CDR1 SEHNR, CDR2 FQNEAQ (reference sequence). The chain combines TRBV7-9 with TRBJ2-7, with D possibly TRBD1 on 5 matching bases. The sequenced sample consisted of naive CD8+ T cells sorted from blood. The sequence came from a man between 18 and 29 years old in good health. The CDR3 coding sequence is TGTGCCAGCAGCGCCCCAAACGACAGAGCTTACGAGCAGTACTTC. Translating gives CASSAPNDRAYEQYF.